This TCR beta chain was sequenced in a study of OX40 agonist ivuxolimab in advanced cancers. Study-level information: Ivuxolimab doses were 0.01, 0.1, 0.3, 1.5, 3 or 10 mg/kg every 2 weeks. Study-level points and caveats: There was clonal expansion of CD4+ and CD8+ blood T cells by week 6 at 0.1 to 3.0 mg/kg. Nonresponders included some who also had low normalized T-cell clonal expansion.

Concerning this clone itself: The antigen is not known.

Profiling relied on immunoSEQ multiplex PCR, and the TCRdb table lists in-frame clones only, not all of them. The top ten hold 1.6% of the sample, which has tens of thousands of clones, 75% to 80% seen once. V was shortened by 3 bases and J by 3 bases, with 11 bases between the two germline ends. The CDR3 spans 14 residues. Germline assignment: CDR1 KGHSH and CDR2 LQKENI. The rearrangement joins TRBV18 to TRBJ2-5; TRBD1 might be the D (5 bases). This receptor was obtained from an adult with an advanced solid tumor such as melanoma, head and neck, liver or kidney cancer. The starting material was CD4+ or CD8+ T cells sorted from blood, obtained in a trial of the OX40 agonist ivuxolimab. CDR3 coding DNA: TGTGCCAGCTCACCTCGCCAGGGCGAAGAGACCCAGTACTTC. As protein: CASSPRQGEETQYF. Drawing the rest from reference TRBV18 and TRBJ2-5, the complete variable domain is NAGVMQNPRHLVRRRGQEARLRCSPMKGHSHVYWYRQLPEEGLKFMVYLQKENIIDESGMPKERFSAEFPKEGPSILRIQQVVRGDSAAYFCASSPRQGEETQYFGPGTRLLVL.